Presented here are 17 T cell receptor beta chains from one specimen sequenced in a study of blood T cell repertoires in COVID-19. Method: immunoSEQ multiplex PCR; TCRdb's copy keeps in-frame clones and lacks some. The sample lists over 70,000 clones, roughly nine tenths occurring once. Input material: peripheral blood. Receptors were obtained from a man aged 45-60 years with COVID-19, enrolled during active disease.

The chain is built from TRBV5-1 and TRBJ1-2; the match to TRBD1 covers 12 bases. Germline V gene data show CDR1 as SGHRS and CDR2 as YFSETQ. J gave up 3 bases and V 4 bases, and 7 bases lay outside the gene matches. The CDR3 extends over 16 amino acids. The CDR3 is CASSAGTGGAYYGYTF. The CDR3, as DNA: TGCGCCAGCAGCGCCGGGACAGGGGGCGCTTACTATGGCTACACCTTC.

The CDR3 nucleotides read TGCGCCAGCACCCCCGGGACTAGGGGTACCGGGGAGCTGTTTTTT. Translating gives CASTPGTRGTGELFF. The chain links TRBV5-1 to TRBJ2-2; 8 positions agree with TRBD2. After removal of 6 bases from V and 5 bases from J, the junction contained 9 bases not matched to a gene. The CDR3 sequence is 15 residues long. The germline CDR1 and CDR2 sequences are SGHRS and YFSETQ.

The rearrangement uses TRBV10-3 and TRBJ2-1; TRBD2 aligns across 9 bases. CDR3 length equals 14 residues. Trimming took 5 bases from V and 5 from J; bases not matched to a gene: 4. Germline CDR1 and CDR2: ENHRY and SYGVKD. The CDR3 region is CAISLAGTNNEQFF. The CDR3 DNA is TGTGCCATCAGTCTAGCGGGGACTAACAATGAGCAGTTCTTC.

This clone was observed once. The chain combines TRBV19 with TRBJ2-1; 8 bases match TRBD2. With 5 bases clipped from V and 9 bases from J, the junction kept 0 bases outside the gene matches. Germline CDR1 LNHDA, CDR2 SQIVND (reference sequence). This CDR3 comprises 11 residues. CDR3 DNA: TGTGCCAGTAGTCGGGGGGGTGAGCAGTTCTTC. Encoded protein: CASSRGGEQFF.

This chain links TRBV7-8 with TRBJ2-2; D call uncertain. The V gene's germline CDR1 is SGHVS and CDR2 FQNEAQ. The V and J ends lost 4 bases and 2 bases respectively, with 8 bases between them. The CDR3 totals 14 residues. CDR3 residues: CASSSTHNTGELFF. The CDR3 bases are TGTGCCAGCAGCTCGACACATAACACCGGGGAGCTGTTTTTT.

This clone appeared a few times. The J gene is TRBJ1-6, the V gene TRBV7-2; the D is unclear. V was clipped by 7 bases and J by 3 bases, with 10 bases between them. The CDR3 is made up of 14 amino acids. Per germline, CDR1 SGHTA and CDR2 FQGNSA. As DNA, the CDR3 is TGTGCCAGCAAGGAGGAACTCTATAATTCACCCCTCCACTTT. It specifies CASKEELYNSPLHF.

The J gene is TRBJ2-7, the V gene TRBV7-9; 7 positions agree with TRBD1. The V and J ends lost 3 bases and 4 bases, in that order; junction bases with no gene match: 3. This CDR3 has 13 residues. Per germline, CDR1 SEHNR and CDR2 FQNEAQ (reference sequence). The CDR3, as DNA: TGTGCCAGCAGCTTTGAACAGGGGTACGAGCAGTACTTC. It codes for CASSFEQGYEQYF.

This chain uses TRBV12-3 or TRBV12-4 with TRBJ1-1; D remains ambiguous. This CDR3 comprises 13 residues. Between the trimmed V and J ends, which lost 3 bases and 1 base, there was a span of 6 bases. CDR3: CASSFRENTEAFF. The DNA of the CDR3 is TGTGCCAGCAGTTTTAGAGAGAACACTGAAGCTTTCTTT.

The rearrangement uses TRBV18 and TRBJ1-3, with D uncertain. Trimming pared 2 bases from V and 0 bases from J, leaving 11 bases between. From germline, CDR1 is KGHSH and CDR2 LQKENI. This CDR3 has 16 amino acids. DNA for the CDR3: TGTGCCAGCTCACCATTGGACTCCAGCTCTGGAAACACCATATATTTT. Translated: CASSPLDSSSGNTIYF.

V and J are TRBV5-1 and TRBJ2-3, with 10 bases identical to TRBD2. CDR3 length: 15 residues. The V and J ends lost 3 bases and 8 bases, in that order; junction bases with no gene match: 9. The germline V gene encodes CDR1 SGHRS and CDR2 YFSETQ. The CDR3 reads CASSSAGTSVATQYF. As DNA, the CDR3 is TGCGCCAGCAGCTCCGCCGGGACTAGCGTGGCTACGCAGTATTTT.

The chain combines TRBV19 with TRBJ2-2; 10 nucleotides agree with TRBD2. Trimming took 8 bases from V and 8 from J; bases not matched to a gene: 5. This CDR3 comprises 13 residues. From germline, CDR1 is LNHDA and CDR2 SQIVND (reference sequence). This chain's CDR3 is CASSSGSFGELFF. The CDR3 nucleotides are TGTGCCAGTTCTAGCGGGAGTTTTGGGGAGCTGTTTTTT.

V is TRBV6-5 and J is TRBJ2-1; D unresolved. The germline CDR1 and CDR2 sequences are MNHEY and SVGAGI. V was trimmed by 2 bases and J by 4 bases, leaving 6 bases between them. The CDR3 consists of 13 residues. The CDR3 DNA reads as TGTGCCAGCAGTTACGGGCTTTACAATGAGCAGTTCTTC. Its protein is CASSYGLYNEQFF.

V usage is TRBV20-1 and J usage is TRBJ2-2; D might be TRBD2 (6 bases). Trimming took off 3 bases at V and 1 base at J, with 12 bases between the two ends. From germline, CDR1 is DFQATT and CDR2 SNEGSKA (reference sequence). This CDR3 has 15 residues. Written as DNA, the CDR3 is TGCAGTGCTAGTCGGGCGGGATTGAACACCGGGGAGCTGTTTTTT. Protein sequence: CSASRAGLNTGELFF.

The J gene is TRBJ2-3, the V gene TRBV10-3; TRBD2 might be the D (5 bases). V gave up 8 bases and J gave up 3 bases, with 9 bases separating them. The germline gives CDR1 ENHRY, CDR2 SYGVKD. The CDR3 covers 12 residues. The CDR3 protein is CAIGLATDTQYF. CDR3 DNA sequence: TGTGCCATCGGGCTAGCTACAGATACGCAGTATTTT.

V usage is TRBV6-5 and J usage is TRBJ1-2; 7 nucleotides agree with TRBD1. CDR1 MNHEY and CDR2 SVGAGI come from the germline V gene. The CDR3 is made up of 15 amino acids. J gave up 0 bases and V 5 bases, and 6 bases lay outside the gene matches. CDR3 sequence reads: CASSHPGQTNYGYTF. The CDR3, as DNA: TGTGCCAGCAGTCATCCGGGACAGACTAACTATGGCTACACCTTC.

The chain combines TRBV7-2 with TRBJ2-7, with TRBD2 matching 8 bases. The germline gives CDR1 SGHTA, CDR2 FQGNSA. The CDR3 covers 13 residues. J gave up 4 bases and V 5 bases, and 4 bases lay outside the gene matches. The CDR3 nucleotides are TGTGCCAGCAGCGATGGACTAGCTTACGAGCAGTACTTC. It encodes CASSDGLAYEQYF.

The gene calls are TRBV14 and TRBJ1-1; the match to TRBD1 covers 9 bases. J was trimmed by 3 bases and V by 1 base; bases with no gene match: 6. The CDR3 has 16 residues. Per the germline V gene, CDR1 is SGHDN and CDR2 is FVKESK. This CDR3 is CASSQATGGGDTEAFF. CDR3 bases: TGTGCCAGCAGCCAAGCGACAGGGGGTGGAGACACTGAAGCTTTCTTT. The full variable domain, rest sourced from reference TRBV14 and TRBJ1-1, is EAGVTQFPSHSVIEKGQTVTLRCDPISGHDNLYWYRRVMGKEIKFLLHFVKESKQDESGMPNNRFLAERTGGTYSTLKVQPAELEDSGVYFCASSQATGGGDTEAFFGQGTRLTVV.